The T cell receptor (beta chain) described here comes from a study of CD8+CD57+ T cells in acquired aplastic anemia (dated by TCRdb to the late 2010s). Broadly, across the study: On average, sorted CD4+ and CD8+ cells yielded about 3 ug of extracted DNA, with a range of roughly 0.18 to 27.4 ug. CD8+CD57+ expansion was defined as frequency above the mean frequency observed in healthy subjects. What the authors observed across the whole study: Between patients and healthy controls, no significant difference in CD8+ Simpson's diversity was found (P=0.060). Roughly 30 CD8+ CDR3 sequences were shared between patients and controls but appeared highly expressed in patients and within their immunodominant clones.

Expansion of CD8+CD57+ cells had been shown by flow cytometry in the patients chosen for sequencing. Every patient had severe acquired aplastic anemia, diagnosed using the International Study of Aplastic Anemia and Agranulocytosis and Camitta criteria. No therapy had been received by the patients at the time of blood sampling. In the study, sorted CD4+ and CD8+ blood T cells from patients with severe aplastic anemia and from healthy subjects underwent deep sequencing of TCR repertoires. Patients were enrolled in the USA under clinicaltrials.gov protocols 00001620, 01623167, 00001397, 00071045, 00081523 and 00961064. Ficoll-Paque density gradient centrifugation was used to isolate peripheral blood mononuclear cells. Before DNA extraction, CD4+ and CD8+ T cells were sorted by FACS or by magnetic beads. Genomic DNA was used as template for profiling of TCR beta VDJ combinations and CDR3 sequences. An Illumina HiSeq 2000 was the platform used for TCR repertoire sequencing. The paper's data handling went like this. TRBV/TRBJ rearrangement plots, CDR3 size and DJ length profiles, and Simpson's diversity index were used to assess repertoires. The most abundant DNA sequence in the deep sequencing data was taken as the immunodominant clone. CDR3 amino acid sequences were checked for sharing between subjects and were compared against published repertoires and the VDJdb database. TCRdb cleaned the public reads at Q25 with fastp, built clones with MiXCR and kept in-frame beta chains. CDR3 protein sequences are deduplicated, and each keeps its most common genes and DNA. TCRdb, rather than the study authors, made the V and J calls. Across this sample there are about half a million distinct CDR3 sequences, with less than 35% seen only once. The top ten clonotypes cover approximately 0.82% of the sample.

This clonotype was picked up many times. Its antigen target is currently unknown. One base away there is no much larger clone; base qualities are not given. This clonotype originated in a human donor with aplastic anemia. The sequenced sample was sorted CD4+, CD8+, or CD8+CD57+ T cells (not recorded which) from PBMCs.

The CDR3: CASSPYRRNGPPYEQYF. The DNA sequence is given as TGTGCCAGCAGCCCCTACCGACGTAATGGGCCCCCCTACGAGCAGTACTTC. The chain couples TRBV11-1 to TRBJ2-7, with no confidently assigned D gene. Via the germline V gene (reference sequence), CDR1 is SGHAT and CDR2 FQDESV. Deletion took 5 bases off V and 2 bases off J, with a span of 22 bases between the germline ends. The CDR3 runs 17 amino acids, cysteine and phenylalanine included. The sequence is cut down to CDR3 DNA, 51 bases in frame from base 1.